This entry describes one T cell receptor (beta chain). Its antigen is unknown. The data belong to a study of T cell repertoires in cytomegalovirus infection. Study-wide background: Well-studied HLA-B-restricted CMV epitopes were used in the study alongside recently identified HLA-C-restricted ones. Shared public TCR beta signatures pointed to both CMV infection and a matching HLA type.

General study points: Cumulative frequency (of public TCR beta family members) identified carriers of CMV plus the relevant HLA. HLA-C-restricted CMV clonotypes gave the most frequent clonotype in two of eight donors.

In TCRdb, the reads were re-called with MiXCR into one record per CDR3 protein. The data contain about 570,000 distinct CDR3 sequences, about 39% of them singletons. The CDR3 totals 12 residues. CDR1 MNHEY and CDR2 SVGEGT come from the germline V gene. Trimming pared 8 bases from V and 7 bases from J, leaving 15 bases between. The input for sequencing was cultured PBMCs, taken from culture after CMV antigen stimulation. The clonotype originates from a human donor in good health (CMV status not recorded). Some clones in this sample may be carry-over from other donors' samples. The chain has TRBV6-2 or TRBV6-3 and TRBJ2-7; tentative D call: TRBD2 (6 bases). The CDR3 region has the DNA TGTGCCAGCGAAGGACTAATACGTGAGCAGTACTTC. Amino acid sequence: CASEGLIREQYF.